What follows are 17 T cell receptor beta chains derived from one specimen sequenced in a study of radiotherapy plus CTLA-4 blockade in lung cancer. Assay: immunoSEQ multiplex PCR; the TCRdb copy retains only in-frame clones and omits some. The sample has some 77,000 clones, around 88% seen once. The sequences come from peripheral blood, collected from a patient treated with radiotherapy plus ipilimumab. The receptors originated from a human donor with non-small cell lung cancer who had a partial response to radiotherapy plus ipilimumab.

The rearrangement uses TRBV19 and TRBJ2-1; 7 bases match TRBD2. Looked up from germline, CDR1 is LNHDA and CDR2 is SQIVND (reference sequence). Trimming at V came to 5 bases and at J to 10 bases, leaving 17 bases not matched to a gene. The CDR3 runs to 16 residues. The DNA for the CDR3 is TGTGCCAGTAGTCCAATTGGAGGACTAGAATGGGGCGAGCAGTTCTTC. Its protein is CASSPIGGLEWGEQFF.

The J gene is TRBJ2-3, the V gene TRBV15, with 10 bases aligning to TRBD1. V was clipped by 5 bases and J by 3 bases; unmatched bases: 8. Germline V gene data show CDR1 as LNHNV and CDR2 as YYDKDF (reference sequence). The CDR3 is 16 amino acids. The CDR3 reads CATSPRGQGITDTQYF. The CDR3 DNA reads as TGTGCCACCAGCCCTCGGGGACAGGGGATAACAGATACGCAGTATTTT.

The chain uses TRBV15 and TRBJ2-3; unclear D gene. Germline-derived CDR1 and CDR2 are LNHNV and YYDKDF (reference sequence). This CDR3 region has 15 residues. V lost 3 bases to trimming and J lost 4 bases, with 14 bases between them. The CDR3 here is CATSRSPGIADTQYF. The CDR3 bases are TGTGCCACCAGCAGGAGCCCAGGTATCGCAGATACGCAGTATTTT.

The rearrangement links TRBV6-6 to TRBJ2-5; possible D gene TRBD1, 5 bases. Trimming left V 2 bases short and J 4 bases short, with 5 bases between. Germline-derived CDR1 and CDR2 are MNHNY and SVGAGI (reference sequence). The CDR3 is made up of 12 amino acids. The CDR3 spells CASSYQGETQYF. The CDR3 nucleotides read TGTGCCAGCAGTTACCAGGGAGAGACCCAGTACTTC.

The genes are TRBV21-1 and TRBJ2-5; the table's TRBD1 call for D was not verified on the DNA. TRBV21-1 is a pseudogene. This CDR3 region has 17 residues. CDR3 bases: TGTGCCAGCAGCCAGACAGGGTCTCTCAACTACCAAGAGACCCAGTACTTC. It encodes CASSQTGSLNYQETQYF.

The V and J genes are TRBV5-1 and TRBJ2-3; D not certain. Per germline, CDR1 SGHRS and CDR2 YFSETQ. V lost 0 bases, J lost 0 bases, and 8 bases lay in between. This CDR3 spans 15 amino acids. CDR3 nucleotides: TGCGCCAGCAGCTTGGGGGCCGCCAGCACAGATACGCAGTATTTT. This encodes CASSLGAASTDTQYF. Looking up the rest from reference TRBV5-1 and TRBJ2-3 gives the full variable domain: KAGVTQTPRYLIKTRGQQVTLSCSPISGHRSVSWYQQTPGQGLQFLFEYFSETQRNKGNFPGRFSGRQFSNSRSEMNVSTLELGDSALYLCASSLGAASTDTQYFGPGTRLTVL.

This chain connects TRBV9 to TRBJ1-6, with D uncertain. In germline, CDR1 is SGDLS, CDR2 YYNGEE. Trimming removed 2 bases from V and 4 bases from J, with 10 bases in between. This CDR3 contains 15 residues. Written as DNA, the CDR3 is TGTGCCAGCAGCGTTGGGCCCGAGTATAATTCACCCCTCCACTTT. Amino acids: CASSVGPEYNSPLHF.

The chain combines TRBV9 with TRBJ2-1, with 10 bases fitting TRBD2. The CDR3 consists of 15 residues. The germline V gene encodes CDR1 SGDLS and CDR2 YYNGEE. J lost 6 bases, V lost 4 bases, and 7 bases had no gene match. The DNA of the CDR3 is TGTGCCAGCAGCCCCCGGACTAGCGGCGGCAATGAGCAGTTCTTC. This translates into CASSPRTSGGNEQFF.

V usage is TRBV7-2 and J usage is TRBJ2-6; maybe TRBD2 (5 bases). CDR1 and CDR2 from the germline V gene are SGHTA and FQGNSA. This CDR3 has 16 residues. V was cut by 3 bases and J by 2 bases, with 11 bases left in between. The CDR3: CASSLTRDPGANVLTF. CDR3 sequence (DNA): TGTGCCAGCAGCTTGACGAGGGATCCTGGGGCCAACGTCCTGACTTTC.

The rearrangement joins TRBV28 to TRBJ1-2; D unclear. V shed 8 bases and J shed 4 bases, with 11 bases lying between them. The CDR3 sequence is 12 residues long. CDR1 is MDHEN, CDR2 SYDVKM, per germline. The CDR3 sequence: CASENTIYGYTF. The CDR3 region has the DNA TGTGCCAGCGAAAATACAATCTATGGCTACACCTTC.

The CDR3 reads CASSLMGLTYNEQFF. The CDR3 coding sequence is TGTGCCAGCAGCCTTATGGGACTAACCTACAATGAGCAGTTCTTC. The chain couples TRBV7-8 to TRBJ2-1, with 7 bases identical to TRBD2. The CDR3 spans 15 residues. Trimming removed 5 bases from V and 2 bases from J; junction bases left unmatched: 6. Germline V gene data show CDR1 as SGHVS and CDR2 as FQNEAQ.

This chain uses TRBV2 with TRBJ2-7, with 11 nucleotides matching TRBD1. This CDR3 is built from 14 residues. Germline values: CDR1 SNHLY, CDR2 FYNNEI. V lost 6 bases and J lost 6; bases outside the gene matches: 7. The DNA for the CDR3 is TGTGCCAGCAGAAGGGACAGGGGGTTAATCGAGCAGTACTTC. This encodes CASRRDRGLIEQYF.

V gene TRBV4-2 combines with J gene TRBJ2-6; TRBD1 is a possible D gene (5 bases). V lost 2 bases to trimming and J lost 4 bases, with 15 bases between them. Germline CDR1 reads LGHNA; CDR2 reads YNFKEQ. The CDR3 is made up of 17 amino acids. In DNA form, the CDR3 reads TGTGCCAGCAGCCAATTGCCCCAGGGTGGGGGGGCCAACGTCCTGACTTTC. It specifies CASSQLPQGGGANVLTF.

The chain uses TRBV19 and TRBJ2-7; TRBD1 is a possible D gene (5 bases). V was shortened by 3 bases and J by 3 bases, with 9 bases between the two germline ends. The CDR3 has 13 residues. Germline CDR1 is LNHDA and CDR2 is SQIVND (reference sequence). The CDR3 is CASSIGHYYEQYF. For the CDR3, the DNA is TGTGCCAGTAGTATTGGACATTACTACGAGCAGTACTTC.

This chain joins TRBV5-1 and TRBJ1-2; perhaps TRBD1 as D (6 bases). Germline V gives CDR1 SGHRS, CDR2 YFSETQ. Trimming shortened V by 1 base and J by 5 bases, and 12 bases separated the two germline ends. There are 14 residues in the CDR3. The CDR3 region has the DNA TGCGCCAGCAGCTTGCAGGACAGCTCTTATGGCTACACCTTC. This sequence encodes CASSLQDSSYGYTF.

This sequence joins TRBV28 and TRBJ2-1; D possibly corresponds to TRBD2 (5 bases). The V and J ends lost 8 bases and 15 bases respectively, with 23 bases between them. Germline V gives CDR1 MDHEN, CDR2 SYDVKM. CDR3 length: 13 residues. CDR3 protein: CASQKLGSVAGFF. The CDR3 DNA follows: TGTGCCAGCCAGAAGCTAGGTAGCGTCGCCGGGTTCTTC.

The CDR3 DNA reads as TGTGCTAGTTGTCGTGAGATAAAAACAGGGACAGCCAACACCGGGGAGCTGTTTTTT. Its translation: CASCREIKTGTANTGELFF. This chain uses TRBV12-5 with TRBJ2-2, with TRBD1 identical over 7 bases. Germline loops: CDR1 LGHNT, CDR2 FRNRAP. The CDR3 sequence is 19 residues long. V dropped 8 bases and J dropped 2; count of bases not matched to a gene: 20.